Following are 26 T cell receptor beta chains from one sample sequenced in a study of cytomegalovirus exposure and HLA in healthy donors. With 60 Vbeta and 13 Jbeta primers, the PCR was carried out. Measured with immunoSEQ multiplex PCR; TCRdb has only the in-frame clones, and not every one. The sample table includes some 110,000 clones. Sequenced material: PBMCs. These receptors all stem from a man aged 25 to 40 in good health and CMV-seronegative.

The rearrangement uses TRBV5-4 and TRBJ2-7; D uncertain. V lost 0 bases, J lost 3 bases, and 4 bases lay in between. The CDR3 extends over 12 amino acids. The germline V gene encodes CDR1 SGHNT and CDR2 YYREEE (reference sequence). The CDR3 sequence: CASSLDGYEQYF. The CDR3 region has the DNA TGTGCCAGCAGCTTGGACGGCTACGAGCAGTACTTC. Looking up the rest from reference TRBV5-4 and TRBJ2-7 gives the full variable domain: ETGVTQSPTHLIKTRGQQVTLRCSSQSGHNTVSWYQQALGQGPQFIFQYYREEENGRGNFPPRFSGLQFPNYSSELNVNALELDDSALYLCASSLDGYEQYFGPGTRLTVT.

The CDR3 region is CASSVGGINSPLHF. CDR3 coding DNA: TGTGCCAGCAGCGTAGGAGGGATTAATTCACCCCTCCACTTT. This rearrangement joins TRBV9 to TRBJ1-6; no firm D call. This CDR3 has 14 amino acids. V was pared by 0 bases and J by 6 bases, with 7 bases between. In germline, CDR1 is SGDLS, CDR2 YYNGEE.

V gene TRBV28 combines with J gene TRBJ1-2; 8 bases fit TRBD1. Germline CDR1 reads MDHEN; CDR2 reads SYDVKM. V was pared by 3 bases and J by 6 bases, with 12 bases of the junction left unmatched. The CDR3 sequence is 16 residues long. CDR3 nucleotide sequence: TGTGCCAGCAGTTTCGTCTTGGATGGACAGGGTAATGGCTACACCTTC. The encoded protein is CASSFVLDGQGNGYTF.

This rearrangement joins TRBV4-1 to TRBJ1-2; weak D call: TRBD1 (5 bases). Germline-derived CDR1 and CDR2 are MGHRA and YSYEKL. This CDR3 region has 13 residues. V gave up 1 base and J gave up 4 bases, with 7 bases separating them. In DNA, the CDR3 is TGCGCCAGCAGCCAAGCGGGGGTCTATGGCTACACCTTC. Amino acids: CASSQAGVYGYTF.

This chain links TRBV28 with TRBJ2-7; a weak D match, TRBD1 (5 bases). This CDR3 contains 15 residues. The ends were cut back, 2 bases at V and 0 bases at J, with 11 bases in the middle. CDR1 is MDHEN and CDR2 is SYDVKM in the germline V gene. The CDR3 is CASSLQGRSSYEQYF. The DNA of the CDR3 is TGTGCCAGCAGTTTACAGGGCCGCAGCTCCTACGAGCAGTACTTC.

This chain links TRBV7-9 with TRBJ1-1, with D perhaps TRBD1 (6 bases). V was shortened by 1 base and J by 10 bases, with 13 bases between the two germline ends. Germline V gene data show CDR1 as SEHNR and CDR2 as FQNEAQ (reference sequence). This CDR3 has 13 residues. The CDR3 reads CASSLEGGRGAFF. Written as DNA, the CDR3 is TGTGCCAGCAGCTTAGAGGGGGGGAGGGGAGCTTTCTTT.

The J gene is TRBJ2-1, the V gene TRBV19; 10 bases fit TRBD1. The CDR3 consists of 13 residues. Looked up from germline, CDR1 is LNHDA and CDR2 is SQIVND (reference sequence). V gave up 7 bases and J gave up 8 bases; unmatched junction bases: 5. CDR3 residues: CASTTGGWYEQFF. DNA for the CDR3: TGTGCCAGTACGACAGGGGGCTGGTATGAGCAGTTCTTC. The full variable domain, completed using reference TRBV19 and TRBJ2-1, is DGGITQSPKYLFRKEGQNVTLSCEQNLNHDAMYWYRQDPGQGLRLIYYSQIVNDFQKGDIAEGYSVSREKKESFPLTVTSAQKNPTAFYLCASTTGGWYEQFFGPGTRLTVL.

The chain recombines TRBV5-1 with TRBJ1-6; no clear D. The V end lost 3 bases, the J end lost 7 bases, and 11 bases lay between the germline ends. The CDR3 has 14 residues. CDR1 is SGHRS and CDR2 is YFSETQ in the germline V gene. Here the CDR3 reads CASSSGFLNSPLHF. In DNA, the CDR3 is TGCGCCAGCAGCTCCGGGTTTTTAAATTCACCCCTCCACTTT.

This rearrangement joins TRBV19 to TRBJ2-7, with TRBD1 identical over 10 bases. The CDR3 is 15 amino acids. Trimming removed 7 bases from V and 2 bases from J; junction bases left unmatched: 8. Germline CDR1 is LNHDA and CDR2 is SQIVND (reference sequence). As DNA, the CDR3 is TGTGCCAGTACCGGGACAGGGGCCAACGCCTACGAGCAGTACTTC. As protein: CASTGTGANAYEQYF.

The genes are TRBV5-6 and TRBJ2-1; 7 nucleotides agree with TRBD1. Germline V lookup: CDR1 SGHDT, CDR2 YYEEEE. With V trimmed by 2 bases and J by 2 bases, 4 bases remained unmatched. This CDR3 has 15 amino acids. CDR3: CASSLGQVPYNEQFF. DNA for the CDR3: TGTGCCAGCAGCTTAGGACAGGTCCCCTACAATGAGCAGTTCTTC. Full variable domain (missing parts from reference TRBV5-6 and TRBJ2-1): DAGVTQSPTHLIKTRGQQVTLRCSPKSGHDTVSWYQQALGQGPQFIFQYYEEEERQRGNFPDRFSGHQFPNYSSELNVNALLLGDSALYLCASSLGQVPYNEQFFGPGTRLTVL.

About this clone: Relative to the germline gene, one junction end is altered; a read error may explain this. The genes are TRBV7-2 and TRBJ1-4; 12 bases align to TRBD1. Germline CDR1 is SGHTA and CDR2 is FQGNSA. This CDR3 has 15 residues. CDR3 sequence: CAGSSSGQGARKLFF. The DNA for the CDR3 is TGTGCCGGCAGCTCATCGGGACAGGGGGCCAGAAAACTGTTTTTT.

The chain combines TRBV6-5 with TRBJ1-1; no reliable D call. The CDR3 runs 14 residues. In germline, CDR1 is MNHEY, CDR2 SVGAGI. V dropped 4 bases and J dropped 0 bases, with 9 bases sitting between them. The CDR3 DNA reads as TGTGCCAGCAGTTCGTTTCAGGTGAACACTGAAGCTTTCTTT. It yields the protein CASSSFQVNTEAFF.

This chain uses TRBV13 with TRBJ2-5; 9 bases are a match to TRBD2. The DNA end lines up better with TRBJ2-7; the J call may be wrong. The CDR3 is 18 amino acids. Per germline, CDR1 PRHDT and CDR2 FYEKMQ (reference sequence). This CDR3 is CASSLKTASGDKSYEQYF. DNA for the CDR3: TGTGCCAGCAGCTTAAAGACGGCTAGCGGGGATAAATCCTACGAGCAGTACTTC.

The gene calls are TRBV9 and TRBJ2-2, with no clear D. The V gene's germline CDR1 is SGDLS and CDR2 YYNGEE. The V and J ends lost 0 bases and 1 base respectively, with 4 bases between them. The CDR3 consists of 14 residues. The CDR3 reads CASSVARNTGELFF. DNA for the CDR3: TGTGCCAGCAGCGTAGCCAGGAACACCGGGGAGCTGTTTTTT.

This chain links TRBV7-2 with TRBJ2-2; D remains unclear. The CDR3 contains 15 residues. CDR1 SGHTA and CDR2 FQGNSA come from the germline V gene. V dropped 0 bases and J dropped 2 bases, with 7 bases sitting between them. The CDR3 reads CASSLARINTGELFF. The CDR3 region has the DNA TGTGCCAGCAGCTTAGCGAGGATTAACACCGGGGAGCTGTTTTTT.

CDR3 in amino acids: CASSGGLSRALHF. CDR3 sequence (DNA): TGTGCCAGCAGTGGGGGCCTCTCACGGGCCCTCCACTTT. The chain recombines TRBV25-1 with TRBJ1-6; tentative D call: TRBD1 (5 bases). The CDR3 covers 13 residues. Trimming pared 4 bases from V and 14 bases from J, leaving 15 bases between. Germline CDR1 reads MGHDK; CDR2 reads SYGVNS.

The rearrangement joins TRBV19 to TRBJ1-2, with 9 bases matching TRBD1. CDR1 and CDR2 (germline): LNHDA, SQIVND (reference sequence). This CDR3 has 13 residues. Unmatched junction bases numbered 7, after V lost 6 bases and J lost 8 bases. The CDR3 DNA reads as TGTGCCAGTAGGCCACAGGGGGCAGACGGCTACACCTTC. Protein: CASRPQGADGYTF. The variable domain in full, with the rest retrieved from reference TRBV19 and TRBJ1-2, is DGGITQSPKYLFRKEGQNVTLSCEQNLNHDAMYWYRQDPGQGLRLIYYSQIVNDFQKGDIAEGYSVSREKKESFPLTVTSAQKNPTAFYLCASRPQGADGYTFGSGTRLTVV.

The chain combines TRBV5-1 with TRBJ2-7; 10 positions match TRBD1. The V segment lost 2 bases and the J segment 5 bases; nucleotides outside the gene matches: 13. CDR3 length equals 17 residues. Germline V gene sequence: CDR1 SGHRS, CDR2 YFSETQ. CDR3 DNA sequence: TGCGCCAGCAGCTTATCTGCCCCGGGACAGGGGTCCCACGAGCAGTACTTC. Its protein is CASSLSAPGQGSHEQYF.

CDR3 DNA sequence: TGTGCCAGCAGCCGCCAGGGGGGCCCCTACAATGAGCAGTTCTTC. It is translated as CASSRQGGPYNEQFF. V gene TRBV7-2 combines with J gene TRBJ2-1, with a weak D call TRBD1 (7 bases). V was cut by 5 bases and J by 2 bases, with 13 bases left in between. The germline V gene has CDR1 SGHTA and CDR2 FQGNSA. The CDR3 contains 15 residues.

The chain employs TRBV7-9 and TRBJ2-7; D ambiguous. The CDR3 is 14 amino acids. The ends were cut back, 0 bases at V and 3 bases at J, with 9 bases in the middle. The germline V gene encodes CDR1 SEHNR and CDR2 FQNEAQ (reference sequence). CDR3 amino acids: CASSLASDGYEQYF. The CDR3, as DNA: TGTGCCAGCAGCTTAGCGAGCGACGGCTACGAGCAGTACTTC.

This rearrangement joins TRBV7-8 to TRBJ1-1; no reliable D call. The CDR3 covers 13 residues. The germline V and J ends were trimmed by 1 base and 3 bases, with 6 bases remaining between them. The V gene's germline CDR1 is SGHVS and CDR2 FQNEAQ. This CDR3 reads CASSLGGDTEAFF. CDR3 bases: TGTGCCAGCAGCTTAGGAGGTGACACTGAAGCTTTCTTT.

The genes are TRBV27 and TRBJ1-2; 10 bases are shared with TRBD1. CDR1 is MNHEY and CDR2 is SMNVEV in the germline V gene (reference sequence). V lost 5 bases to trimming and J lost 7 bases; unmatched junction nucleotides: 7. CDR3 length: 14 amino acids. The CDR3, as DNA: TGTGCCAGCAGTCTTCGACAGGGGGCGGGTGGCTACACCTTC. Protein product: CASSLRQGAGGYTF.

This CDR3 is CASSLSAGGKNEQFF. The DNA of the CDR3 is TGTGCCAGCAGCTTATCGGCGGGGGGGAAAAATGAGCAGTTCTTC. The rearrangement links TRBV5-8 to TRBJ2-1, with 9 bases aligning to TRBD2. The CDR3 consists of 15 residues. V lost 2 bases and J lost 7; bases outside the gene matches: 7. Germline loops: CDR1 SGHTS, CDR2 YDEGEE.

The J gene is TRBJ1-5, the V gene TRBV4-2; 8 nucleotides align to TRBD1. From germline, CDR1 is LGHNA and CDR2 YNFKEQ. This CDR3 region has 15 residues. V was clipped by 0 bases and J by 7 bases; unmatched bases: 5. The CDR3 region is CASSQDRQGLQPQHF. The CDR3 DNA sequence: TGTGCCAGCAGCCAAGACAGACAGGGGTTACAGCCCCAGCATTTT.

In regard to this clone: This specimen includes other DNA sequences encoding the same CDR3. The CDR3 loop reads CASGDSYEQYF. CDR3 bases: TGTGCCAGCGGAGACTCCTACGAGCAGTACTTC. The V call is TRBV2, the J call TRBJ2-7; D remains ambiguous. CDR3 size: 11 residues. V lost 8 bases to trimming and J lost 0 bases, with 5 bases between them. Per the germline V gene, CDR1 is SNHLY and CDR2 is FYNNEI.

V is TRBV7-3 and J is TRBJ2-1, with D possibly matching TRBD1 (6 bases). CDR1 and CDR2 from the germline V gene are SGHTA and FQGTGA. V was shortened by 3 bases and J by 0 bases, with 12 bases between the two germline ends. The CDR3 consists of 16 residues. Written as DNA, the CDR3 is TGTGCCAGCAGCTTCAACAGGGACACCTCCTACAATGAGCAGTTCTTC. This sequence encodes CASSFNRDTSYNEQFF. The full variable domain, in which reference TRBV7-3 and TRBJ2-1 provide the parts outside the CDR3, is GAGVSQTPSNKVTEKGKYVELRCDPISGHTALYWYRQSLGQGPEFLIYFQGTGAADDSGLPNDRFFAVRPEGSVSTLKIQRTERGDSAVYLCASSFNRDTSYNEQFFGPGTRLTVL.